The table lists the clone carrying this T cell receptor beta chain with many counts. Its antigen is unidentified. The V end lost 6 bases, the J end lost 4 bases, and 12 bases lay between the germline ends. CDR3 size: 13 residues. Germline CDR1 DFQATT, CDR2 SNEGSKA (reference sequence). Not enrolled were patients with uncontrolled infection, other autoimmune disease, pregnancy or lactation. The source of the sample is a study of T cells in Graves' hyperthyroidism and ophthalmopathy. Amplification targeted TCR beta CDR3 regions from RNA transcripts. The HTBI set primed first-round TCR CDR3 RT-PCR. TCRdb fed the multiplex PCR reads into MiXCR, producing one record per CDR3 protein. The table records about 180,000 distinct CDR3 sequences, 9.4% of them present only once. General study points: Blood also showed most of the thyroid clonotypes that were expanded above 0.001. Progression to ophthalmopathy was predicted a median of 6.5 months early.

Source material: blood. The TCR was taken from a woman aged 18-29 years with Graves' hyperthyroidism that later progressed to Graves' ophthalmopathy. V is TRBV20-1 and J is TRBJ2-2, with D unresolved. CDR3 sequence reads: CSAPLRITGELFF. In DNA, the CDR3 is TGCAGTGCCCCGTTGAGGATCACCGGGGAGCTGTTTTTT.